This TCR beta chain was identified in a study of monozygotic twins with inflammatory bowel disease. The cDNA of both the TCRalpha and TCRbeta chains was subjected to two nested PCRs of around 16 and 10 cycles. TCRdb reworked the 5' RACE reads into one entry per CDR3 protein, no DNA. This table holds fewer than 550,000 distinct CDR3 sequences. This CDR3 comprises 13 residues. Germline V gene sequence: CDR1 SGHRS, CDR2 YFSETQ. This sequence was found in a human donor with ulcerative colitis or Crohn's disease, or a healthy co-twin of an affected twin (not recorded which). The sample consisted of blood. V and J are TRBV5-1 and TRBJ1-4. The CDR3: CASSLEANEKLFF.